This T cell receptor (beta chain) was recorded in a study of T cell changes during pregnancy in multiple sclerosis. Trimming removed 3 bases from V and 2 bases from J, with 13 bases in between. There are 14 residues in the CDR3. Germline CDR1 SQVTM, CDR2 ANQGSEA. Sequencing was performed with immunoSEQ multiplex PCR; in TCRdb, only in-frame clones are kept and a portion is missing. This table holds about 75,000 clones, nearly 95% found once. This specimen was CD4+ T cells from peripheral blood mononuclear cells, taken after pregnancy. This chain joins TRBV29-1 and TRBJ1-2, with D possibly matching TRBD1 (5 bases). The source is a female donor with multiple sclerosis, enrolled in a pregnancy study. CDR3 bases: TGCAGCGTTGACCGTTTGACAGCAAACTATGGCTACACCTTC. This encodes CSVDRLTANYGYTF.